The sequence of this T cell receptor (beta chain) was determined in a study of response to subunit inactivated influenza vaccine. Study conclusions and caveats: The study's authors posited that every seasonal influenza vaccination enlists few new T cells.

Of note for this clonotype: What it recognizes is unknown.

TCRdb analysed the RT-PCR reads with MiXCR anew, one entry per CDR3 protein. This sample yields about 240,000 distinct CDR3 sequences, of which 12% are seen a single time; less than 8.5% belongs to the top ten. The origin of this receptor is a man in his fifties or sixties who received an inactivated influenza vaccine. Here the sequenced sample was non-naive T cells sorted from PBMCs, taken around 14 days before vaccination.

DNA of the CDR3: TGTGCCAGCAGTGAACAAAACCACTACGAGCAGTACTTC. This gives the protein CASSEQNHYEQYF. The rearrangement links TRBV6-4 to TRBJ2-7, with unresolved D. V was trimmed by 3 bases and J by 3 bases, leaving 9 bases between them. Germline values: CDR1 MRHNA, CDR2 SNTAGT. The CDR3 runs 13 residues.